The 18 T cell receptor beta chains given below trace back to one sample, sequenced in a study of cytomegalovirus exposure and HLA in healthy donors. 13 Jbeta primers and 60 Vbeta primers were used for the PCR. The protocol was immunoSEQ multiplex PCR, while the TCRdb copy is restricted to in-frame clones and leaves out a portion. Among under 200,000 clones listed, 75% to 85% were seen once. What was sequenced was PBMCs. All receptors come from a male donor in good health and CMV-seropositive.

This clone has a handful of counts. The chain couples TRBV4-3 to TRBJ2-3, with D maybe TRBD2 (6 bases). Germline V gene sequence: CDR1 LGHNA, CDR2 YSLEER. The V end lost 0 bases, the J end lost 2 bases, and 21 bases lay between the germline ends. CDR3 length: 19 amino acids. This CDR3 is CASSQELTFGSGVTDTQYF. The DNA for the CDR3 is TGCGCCAGCAGCCAAGAATTGACCTTTGGTAGCGGCGTCACAGATACGCAGTATTTT.

This chain links TRBV6-6 with TRBJ2-3; D not certain. Trimming took 4 bases from V and 4 from J, leaving 9 bases between them. The CDR3 covers 13 residues. CDR1 and CDR2 (germline): MNHNY, SVGAGI (reference sequence). The CDR3 sequence: CASSFSASDTQYF. In DNA, the CDR3 is TGTGCCAGCAGTTTCTCAGCCTCAGATACGCAGTATTTT.

This clone was seen more than once but under ten times. The V call is TRBV28, the J call TRBJ1-5; TRBD1 matches 10 bases. Germline V gene data show CDR1 as MDHEN and CDR2 as SYDVKM. The CDR3 runs to 14 residues. V dropped 7 bases and J dropped 4; count of bases not matched to a gene: 4. The chain's CDR3 is CASTTGQGNQPQHF. Written as DNA, the CDR3 is TGTGCCAGCACCACGGGACAGGGGAATCAGCCCCAGCATTTT. Drawing the rest from reference TRBV28 and TRBJ1-5, the complete variable domain is DVKVTQSSRYLVKRTGEKVFLECVQDMDHENMFWYRQDPGLGLRLIYFSYDVKMKEKGDIPEGYSVSREKKERFSLILESASTNQTSMYLCASTTGQGNQPQHFGDGTRLSIL.

The rearrangement uses TRBV30 and TRBJ2-7, with 7 nucleotides matching TRBD1. CDR1 GTSNPN and CDR2 SVGIG come from the germline V gene (reference sequence). Trimming removed 0 bases from V and 5 bases from J; junction bases left unmatched: 10. CDR3 length equals 15 residues. In DNA, the CDR3 is TGTGCCTGGAGTGTTCAACAGGGGCGGTGGGACGAGCAGTACTTC. Amino acids: CAWSVQQGRWDEQYF.

The rearrangement uses TRBV6-1 and TRBJ1-3; D unresolved. CDR1 is MNHNS and CDR2 is SASEGT in the germline V gene. Trimming removed 6 bases at V and 7 bases at J, with 16 bases between. This CDR3 has 14 amino acids. The CDR3 nucleotides read TGTGCCAGCAGCTTGGACCGGGGAAGTAACACCATATATTTT. Protein: CASSLDRGSNTIYF.

The chain links TRBV5-1 to TRBJ2-5; TRBD2 agrees at 7 bases. The CDR3 covers 17 residues. Germline assignment: CDR1 SGHRS and CDR2 YFSETQ. Trimming took 0 bases from V and 1 from J; bases not matched to a gene: 9. Here the CDR3 reads CASSLGKLAGSQETQYF. DNA of the CDR3: TGCGCCAGCAGCTTGGGAAAATTAGCGGGCAGCCAAGAGACCCAGTACTTC.

This clone has just one count. V is TRBV7-3 and J is TRBJ2-3; no definite D call. Trimming took 1 base from V and 4 from J, leaving 3 bases between them. The CDR3 sequence is 12 residues long. The germline CDR1 and CDR2 sequences are SGHTA and FQGTGA. The CDR3 sequence is CASSLKPDTQYF. CDR3 in DNA: TGTGCCAGCAGCTTAAAGCCAGATACGCAGTATTTT.

This clone was seen a handful of times. V is TRBV7-8 and J is TRBJ2-2; 9 bases fit TRBD2. The CDR3 loop spans 14 amino acids. With V trimmed by 6 bases and J by 6 bases, 5 bases remained unmatched. Germline V gene data show CDR1 as SGHVS and CDR2 as FQNEAQ. CDR3: CASRRAGGAGELFF. The DNA for the CDR3 is TGTGCCAGCAGAAGAGCGGGAGGAGCCGGGGAGCTGTTTTTT.

The CDR3 sequence is CASSQNRGLQPQHF. The CDR3 DNA is TGTGCCAGCAGCCAGAACAGGGGGCTTCAGCCCCAGCATTTT. The chain employs TRBV7-9 and TRBJ1-5; TRBD1 aligns across 9 bases. The ends lost 5 bases at V and 6 bases at J; junction bases unmatched: 5. This CDR3 spans 14 amino acids. Germline CDR1 reads SEHNR; CDR2 reads FQNEAQ (reference sequence). Drawing the rest from reference TRBV7-9 and TRBJ1-5, the complete variable domain is DTGVSQNPRHKITKRGQNVTFRCDPISEHNRLYWYRQTLGQGPEFLTYFQNEAQLEKSRLLSDRFSAERPKGSFSTLEIQRTEQGDSAMYLCASSQNRGLQPQHFGDGTRLSIL.

The chain employs TRBV4-1 and TRBJ2-7, with 8 bases fitting TRBD1. J lost 4 bases, V lost 4 bases, and 9 bases had no gene match. CDR1 MGHRA and CDR2 YSYEKL come from the germline V gene. The CDR3 is made up of 15 amino acids. The DNA for the CDR3 is TGCGCCAGCAGCCCCTCCGGACAGGGAGGATACGAGCAGTACTTC. This gives the protein CASSPSGQGGYEQYF.

This rearrangement joins TRBV9 to TRBJ2-1; D is uncertain. V was shortened by 0 bases and J by 4 bases, with 14 bases between the two germline ends. The V gene's germline CDR1 is SGDLS and CDR2 YYNGEE. The CDR3 runs to 16 residues. The CDR3, as DNA: TGTGCCAGCAGCGTAGTTGAGTCGCTCGGGTACAATGAGCAGTTCTTC. Encoded protein: CASSVVESLGYNEQFF.

This clone appeared a few times. The rearrangement uses TRBV2 and TRBJ1-5; 9 positions agree with TRBD1. CDR1 and CDR2 from the germline V gene are SNHLY and FYNNEI. With V trimmed by 8 bases and J by 7 bases, 18 bases remained unmatched. This CDR3 is built from 17 residues. This CDR3 is CASGPGKMDRGGQPQHF. Written as DNA, the CDR3 is TGTGCCAGCGGTCCGGGAAAGATGGACAGGGGAGGACAGCCCCAGCATTTT.

This rearrangement joins TRBV6-5 to TRBJ1-5, with 9 bases matching TRBD1. The CDR3 is 15 amino acids. V shed 0 bases and J 6 bases; nucleotides not matched to a gene: 3. The V gene's germline CDR1 is MNHEY and CDR2 SVGAGI. DNA for the CDR3: TGTGCCAGCAGTTACTCCCCGGGACAGGGTCAGCCCCAGCATTTT. It codes for CASSYSPGQGQPQHF.

This chain uses TRBV19 with TRBJ2-3; 14 nucleotides line up with TRBD2. The trim removed 1 base at V and 6 bases at J, leaving 9 bases unmatched. The CDR3 totals 18 residues. Germline V gives CDR1 LNHDA, CDR2 SQIVND (reference sequence). CDR3 in DNA: TGTGCCAGTAGTATAGCGGCGACTAGCGGGAGGGCAGGGGATACGCAGTATTTT. It codes for CASSIAATSGRAGDTQYF.

The gene calls are TRBV5-1 and TRBJ2-3, with D maybe TRBD1 (6 bases). Germline CDR1 reads SGHRS; CDR2 reads YFSETQ. The CDR3 runs 15 residues. V lost 0 bases to trimming and J lost 1 base, with 9 bases between them. As DNA, the CDR3 is TGCGCCAGCAGCTTGGCCGAGGGGGGCACAGATACGCAGTATTTT. It is translated as CASSLAEGGTDTQYF.

The chain employs TRBV10-2 and TRBJ2-1; the D gene is possibly TRBD2 (5 bases). This CDR3 is built from 13 residues. Looked up from germline, CDR1 is WSHSY and CDR2 is SAAADI. Trimming took off 4 bases at V and 5 bases at J, with 9 bases between the two ends. CDR3 in DNA: TGCGCCAGCAGTGTTCAGACTAACAATGAGCAGTTCTTC. Residues: CASSVQTNNEQFF.

This clone has just a few counts. The rearrangement links TRBV5-1 to TRBJ1-1; unclear D gene. The CDR3 contains 14 residues. Germline-derived CDR1 and CDR2 are SGHRS and YFSETQ. V was cut by 2 bases and J by 4 bases, with 12 bases left in between. CDR3 residues: CASSFLSGGTEAFF. Written as DNA, the CDR3 is TGCGCCAGCAGCTTTTTATCGGGAGGCACTGAAGCTTTCTTT. Full variable domain (outside the CDR3, taken from reference TRBV5-1 and TRBJ1-1): KAGVTQTPRYLIKTRGQQVTLSCSPISGHRSVSWYQQTPGQGLQFLFEYFSETQRNKGNFPGRFSGRQFSNSRSEMNVSTLELGDSALYLCASSFLSGGTEAFFGQGTRLTVV.

The table lists this clone with a count of one. This sequence joins TRBV9 and TRBJ2-2; no firm D call. Germline assignment: CDR1 SGDLS and CDR2 YYNGEE. The V gene lost 0 bases and the J gene lost 1 base, with 7 bases spanning the gap. The CDR3 totals 15 residues. The CDR3 loop reads CASSVDPGNTGELFF. The CDR3 nucleotides read TGTGCCAGCAGCGTAGACCCAGGGAACACCGGGGAGCTGTTTTTT.